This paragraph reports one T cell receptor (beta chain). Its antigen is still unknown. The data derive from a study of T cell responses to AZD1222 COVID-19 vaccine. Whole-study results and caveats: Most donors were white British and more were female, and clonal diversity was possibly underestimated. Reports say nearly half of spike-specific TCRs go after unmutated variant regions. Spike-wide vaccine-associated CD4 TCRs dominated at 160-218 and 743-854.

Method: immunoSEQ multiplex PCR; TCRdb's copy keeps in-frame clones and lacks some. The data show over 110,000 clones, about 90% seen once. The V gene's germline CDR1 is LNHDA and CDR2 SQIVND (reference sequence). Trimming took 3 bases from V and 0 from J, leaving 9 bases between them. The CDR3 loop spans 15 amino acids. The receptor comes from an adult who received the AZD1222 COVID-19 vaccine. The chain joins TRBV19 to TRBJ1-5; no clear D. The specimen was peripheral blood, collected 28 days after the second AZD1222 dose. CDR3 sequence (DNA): TGTGCCAGTAGTATCCCCGGCGATAGCAATCAGCCCCAGCATTTT. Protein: CASSIPGDSNQPQHF.